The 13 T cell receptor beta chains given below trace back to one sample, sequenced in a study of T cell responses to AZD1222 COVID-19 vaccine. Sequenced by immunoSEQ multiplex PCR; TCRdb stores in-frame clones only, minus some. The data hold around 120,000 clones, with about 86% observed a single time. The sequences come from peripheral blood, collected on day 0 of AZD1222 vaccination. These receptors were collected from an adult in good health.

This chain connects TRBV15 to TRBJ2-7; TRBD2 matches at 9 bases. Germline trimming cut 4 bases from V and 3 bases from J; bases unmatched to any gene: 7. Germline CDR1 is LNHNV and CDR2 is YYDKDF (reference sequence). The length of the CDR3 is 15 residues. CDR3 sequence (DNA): TGTGCCACCAGCAAGGTGGTTAGCGGGAGCTACGAGCAGTACTTC. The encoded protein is CATSKVVSGSYEQYF.

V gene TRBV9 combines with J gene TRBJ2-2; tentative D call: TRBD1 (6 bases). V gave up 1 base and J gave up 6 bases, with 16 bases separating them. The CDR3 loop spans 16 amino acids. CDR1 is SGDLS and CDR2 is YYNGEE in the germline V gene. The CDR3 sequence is CASSVSVTGVSGELFF. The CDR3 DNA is TGTGCCAGCAGCGTATCTGTGACAGGAGTCTCCGGGGAGCTGTTTTTT.

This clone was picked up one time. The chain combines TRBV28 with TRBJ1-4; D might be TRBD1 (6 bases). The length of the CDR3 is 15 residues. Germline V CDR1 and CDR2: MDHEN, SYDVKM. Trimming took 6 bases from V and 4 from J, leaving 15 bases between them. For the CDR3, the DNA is TGTGCCAGCAGCTATCCGGGACACCTTAATGAAAAACTGTTTTTT. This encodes CASSYPGHLNEKLFF.

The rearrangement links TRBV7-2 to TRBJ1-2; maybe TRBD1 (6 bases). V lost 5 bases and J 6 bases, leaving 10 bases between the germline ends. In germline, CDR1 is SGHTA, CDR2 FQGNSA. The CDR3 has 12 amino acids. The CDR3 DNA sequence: TGTGCCAGCAGCACCGGGACACATGGCTACACCTTC. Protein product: CASSTGTHGYTF.

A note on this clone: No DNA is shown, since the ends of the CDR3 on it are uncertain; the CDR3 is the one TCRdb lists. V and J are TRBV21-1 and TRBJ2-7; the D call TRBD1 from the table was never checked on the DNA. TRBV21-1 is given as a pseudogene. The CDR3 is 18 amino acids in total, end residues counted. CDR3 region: CASSKKPPVGQGIHEQYF.

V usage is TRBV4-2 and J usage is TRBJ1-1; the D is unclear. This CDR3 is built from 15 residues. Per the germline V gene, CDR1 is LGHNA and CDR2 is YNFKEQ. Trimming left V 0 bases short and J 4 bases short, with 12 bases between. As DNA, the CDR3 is TGTGCCAGCAGCCAAGATGAGGGATCGGGCACTGAAGCTTTCTTT. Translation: CASSQDEGSGTEAFF.

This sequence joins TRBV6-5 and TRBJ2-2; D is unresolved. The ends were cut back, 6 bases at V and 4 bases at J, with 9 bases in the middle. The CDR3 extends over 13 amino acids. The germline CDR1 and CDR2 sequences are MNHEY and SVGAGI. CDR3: CASRGSSTGELFF. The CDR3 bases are TGTGCCAGCAGGGGGTCGAGCACCGGGGAGCTGTTTTTT.

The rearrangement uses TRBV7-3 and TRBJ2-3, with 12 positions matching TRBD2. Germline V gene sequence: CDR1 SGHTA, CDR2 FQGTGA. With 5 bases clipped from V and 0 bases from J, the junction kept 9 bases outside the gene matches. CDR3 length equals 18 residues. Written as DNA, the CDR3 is TGTGCCAGCAGCATGACTAGCGGGAGAACCATTAGCACAGATACGCAGTATTTT. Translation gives CASSMTSGRTISTDTQYF.

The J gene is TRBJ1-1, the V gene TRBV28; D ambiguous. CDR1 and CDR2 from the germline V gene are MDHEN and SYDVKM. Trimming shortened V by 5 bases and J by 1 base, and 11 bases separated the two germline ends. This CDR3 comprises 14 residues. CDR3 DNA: TGTGCCAGCAGTCTAGGTACCCCGAACACTGAAGCTTTCTTT. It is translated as CASSLGTPNTEAFF.

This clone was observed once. The CDR3 loop is CASSFLARAIYEQYF. The CDR3 region has the DNA TGTGCCAGCAGCTTTCTGGCCAGGGCAATCTACGAGCAGTACTTC. This rearrangement joins TRBV5-6 to TRBJ2-7; the D gene is possibly TRBD1 (5 bases). This CDR3 spans 15 amino acids. CDR1 is SGHDT, CDR2 YYEEEE, per germline. Trimming pared 2 bases from V and 3 bases from J, leaving 15 bases between.

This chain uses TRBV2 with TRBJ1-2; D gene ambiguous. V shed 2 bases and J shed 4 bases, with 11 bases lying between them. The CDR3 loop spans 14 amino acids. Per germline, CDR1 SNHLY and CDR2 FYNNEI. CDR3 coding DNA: TGTGCCAGCAGTGAACCCTTGCGACCCTATGGCTACACCTTC. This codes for CASSEPLRPYGYTF.

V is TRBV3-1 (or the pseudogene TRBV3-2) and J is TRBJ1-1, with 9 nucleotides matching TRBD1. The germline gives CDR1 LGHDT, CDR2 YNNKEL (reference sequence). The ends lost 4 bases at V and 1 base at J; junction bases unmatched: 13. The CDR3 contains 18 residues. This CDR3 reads CASSRVGVPGQGNTEAFF. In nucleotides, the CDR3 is TGTGCCAGCAGCCGGGTGGGGGTACCGGGACAGGGGAACACTGAAGCTTTCTTT.

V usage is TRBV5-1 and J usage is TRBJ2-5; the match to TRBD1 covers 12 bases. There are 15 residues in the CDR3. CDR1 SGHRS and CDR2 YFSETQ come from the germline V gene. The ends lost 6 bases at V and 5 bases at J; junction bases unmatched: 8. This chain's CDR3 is CASTSGTGGGETQYF. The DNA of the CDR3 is TGCGCCAGCACATCCGGGACAGGGGGCGGCGAGACCCAGTACTTC.